Listed here are 17 T cell receptor beta chains from one sample, sequenced in a study of CD8+CD57+ T cells in acquired aplastic anemia. Genomic DNA templated the TCR beta VDJ and CDR3 profiling. TCRdb re-analysed the reads in MiXCR, keeping a single row per CDR3 protein. The sample includes about 190,000 distinct CDR3 sequences, 50% to 55% of them seen just once. The specimen was sorted CD4+, CD8+, or CD8+CD57+ T cells (not recorded which) from PBMCs. These receptors originate from a human donor in good health, serving as a control.

This clonotype was counted at least ten times. This chain joins TRBV7-8 and TRBJ2-7; D may match TRBD1 or TRBD2 (5 bases each). The length of the CDR3 is 16 residues. Trimming removed 1 base from V and 3 bases from J, with 16 bases in between. Germline lookup yields CDR1 SGHVS and CDR2 FQNEAQ. The CDR3 loop reads CASSLGRVWGNYEQYF. CDR3 coding DNA: TGTGCCAGCAGCTTAGGTAGGGTCTGGGGGAACTACGAGCAGTACTTC.

The chain carries TRBV4-2 and TRBJ2-5; the D call may be TRBD1 or TRBD2 (6 bases each). Per germline, CDR1 LGHNA and CDR2 YNFKEQ. CDR3 size: 14 residues. V lost 2 bases to trimming and J lost 5 bases, with 12 bases between them. The CDR3 protein is CASSQSLGGETQYF. CDR3 nucleotide sequence: TGTGCCAGCAGCCAATCCCTAGGGGGGGAGACCCAGTACTTC.

In the case of this clonotype: A much larger clone lies one base from this, so it may be a read error. The rearrangement joins TRBV28 to TRBJ2-1; D is perhaps TRBD1 (6 bases). This CDR3 spans 14 amino acids. Trimming took 4 bases from V and 9 from J, leaving 16 bases between them. Germline CDR1 is MDHEN and CDR2 is SYDVKM. CDR3 sequence: CASSSPRGGCEQFF. The CDR3 nucleotides read TGTGCCAGCAGTTCTCCCCGTGGGGGCTGTGAGCAGTTCTTC.

The J gene is TRBJ1-1, the V gene TRBV7-9; tentative D call: TRBD1 (5 bases). This CDR3 region has 13 residues. Trimming took off 7 bases at V and 7 bases at J, with 16 bases between the two ends. Germline CDR1 SEHNR, CDR2 FQNEAQ (reference sequence). DNA for the CDR3: TGTGCCAGCATTATAGAACAGGCGGGTGAAGCTTTCTTT. Its protein product is CASIIEQAGEAFF.

This clonotype was recorded many times. J is TRBJ1-6 and V is TRBV6-5; 7 bases fit TRBD1. V was clipped by 2 bases and J by 8 bases; unmatched bases: 6. The CDR3 extends over 15 amino acids. Germline CDR1 MNHEY, CDR2 SVGAGI. The CDR3 reads CASSYARGRDSPLHF. Written as DNA, the CDR3 is TGTGCCAGCAGTTACGCAAGGGGGCGAGATTCACCCCTCCACTTT.

The rearrangement uses TRBV2 and TRBJ2-7; TRBD1 agrees at 7 bases. Germline V gene sequence: CDR1 SNHLY, CDR2 FYNNEI. V lost 6 bases, J lost 4 bases, and 6 bases stayed unmatched. The CDR3 spans 13 residues. The CDR3 sequence: CASRTGIPYEQYF. The CDR3 DNA follows: TGTGCCAGCAGGACAGGGATACCTTACGAGCAGTACTTC. Full variable domain (rest looked up from reference TRBV2 and TRBJ2-7): EPEVTQTPSHQVTQMGQEVILRCVPISNHLYFYWYRQILGQKVEFLVSFYNNEISEKSEIFDDQFSVERPDGSNFTLKIRSTKLEDSAMYFCASRTGIPYEQYFGPGTRLTVT.

This clonotype showed up many times. The rearrangement uses TRBV28 and TRBJ2-7; tentative D call: TRBD1 (6 bases). Trimming removed 7 bases at V and 1 base at J, with 11 bases between. Per germline, CDR1 MDHEN and CDR2 SYDVKM. The CDR3 is 13 residues long. The CDR3 loop reads CASTRTASYEQYF. The CDR3 DNA follows: TGTGCCAGCACCAGGACAGCGTCCTACGAGCAGTACTTC.

This clonotype showed up just once. This chain uses TRBV6-5 with TRBJ1-6; D uncertain. Looked up from germline, CDR1 is MNHEY and CDR2 is SVGAGI. The CDR3 sequence is 13 residues long. V was pared by 2 bases and J by 7 bases, with 6 bases between. The CDR3 protein is CASSYPGNSPLHF. CDR3 nucleotides: TGTGCCAGCAGTTACCCCGGCAATTCACCCCTCCACTTT.

V usage is TRBV7-2 and J usage is TRBJ2-7; a possible D gene is TRBD2 (7 bases). CDR3 length: 15 amino acids. V shed 3 bases and J shed 7 bases, with 19 bases lying between them. CDR1 SGHTA and CDR2 FQGNSA come from the germline V gene. The CDR3 is CASSFGGGRALEQYF. CDR3 nucleotides: TGTGCCAGCAGCTTTGGGGGGGGGCGCGCCCTTGAGCAGTACTTC.

As regards this clonotype: This sequence may be a read error, since a much larger clone differs from it by one base. The rearrangement joins TRBV5-4 to TRBJ2-1; TRBD2 matches at 12 bases. CDR1 is SGHNT, CDR2 YYREEE, per germline (reference sequence). V lost 2 bases to trimming and J lost 7 bases; unmatched junction nucleotides: 4. The CDR3 has 15 amino acids. The CDR3 DNA reads as TGTGCCAGCAGCTTTGCTAGCGGGGGGGTGAATGAGCAGTTCTTC. Translating it yields CASSFASGGVNEQFF.

This clonotype was seen more than once but under ten times. The genes are TRBV7-2 and TRBJ1-6; D uncertain. Trimming left V 5 bases short and J 10 bases short, with 12 bases between. The CDR3 runs 13 residues. Germline CDR1 is SGHTA and CDR2 is FQGNSA. The CDR3 nucleotides are TGTGCCAGCAGCGCAGGTTCTGGGTCACCCCTCCACTTT. Its translation is CASSAGSGSPLHF.

This clonotype was seen at least ten times. The rearrangement uses TRBV20-1 and TRBJ2-3, with TRBD2 matching 9 bases. V lost 3 bases, J lost 0 bases, and 13 bases stayed unmatched. Per germline, CDR1 DFQATT and CDR2 SNEGSKA (reference sequence). There are 18 residues in the CDR3. This chain's CDR3 is CSASRTLWRGGSTDTQYF. The CDR3 DNA sequence: TGCAGTGCTAGTAGAACCCTCTGGCGGGGGGGAAGCACAGATACGCAGTATTTT.

This chain joins TRBV11-2 and TRBJ2-7; D is undetermined. V lost 3 bases and J lost 2, with 11 bases in between. From germline, CDR1 is SGHAT and CDR2 FQNNGV. The CDR3 covers 14 residues. The chain's CDR3 is CASSFGTTAYEQYF. CDR3 in DNA: TGTGCCAGCAGCTTTGGAACGACTGCCTACGAGCAGTACTTC.

This clonotype was counted ten times or more. The CDR3 DNA reads TGTGCCAGCAGCCAGGACAGGAACACTGAAGCTTTCTTT. This codes for CASSQDRNTEAFF. This rearrangement joins TRBV5-8 to TRBJ1-1; TRBD1 might be the D (6 bases). The CDR3 sequence is 13 residues long. Germline assignment: CDR1 SGHTS and CDR2 YDEGEE. Trimming took 4 bases from V and 1 from J, leaving 8 bases between them.

This clonotype was found many times. This chain links TRBV5-1 with TRBJ2-7, with 15 bases identical to TRBD2. CDR3 length: 17 residues. V shed 0 bases and J 0 bases; nucleotides not matched to a gene: 1. CDR1 SGHRS and CDR2 YFSETQ come from the germline V gene. DNA for the CDR3: TGCGCCAGCAGCTTGGGGGGACTAGCGGGAGGCTCCTACGAGCAGTACTTC. Protein sequence: CASSLGGLAGGSYEQYF.

The chain recombines TRBV15 with TRBJ1-4, with D possibly matching TRBD1 (6 bases). The CDR3 covers 15 residues. From germline, CDR1 is LNHNV and CDR2 YYDKDF (reference sequence). The germline V and J ends were trimmed by 1 base and 7 bases, with 13 bases remaining between them. The CDR3 here is CATSRVGGLGEKLFF. CDR3 coding DNA: TGTGCCACCAGCAGAGTGGGGGGGCTAGGTGAAAAACTGTTTTTT.

The chain is built from TRBV2 and TRBJ1-6; 8 positions match TRBD1. Unmatched junction bases numbered 6, after V lost 7 bases and J lost 10 bases. The CDR3 spans 13 residues. The germline V gene has CDR1 SNHLY and CDR2 FYNNEI. Written as DNA, the CDR3 is TGTGCCAGCATCCGGGACAGGAACTCACCCCTCCACTTT. This sequence encodes CASIRDRNSPLHF.